This T cell receptor beta chain comes out of a study of cytomegalovirus exposure and HLA in healthy donors. The study, taken as a whole, reports: The study designated 150 or so TCR beta chains cytomegalovirus-associated. Among donors in an Asian-associated ancestry cluster, a later analysis reportedly found fewer N-insertions than the roughly 670-donor mean. The classifier reportedly diagnosed cytomegalovirus status with high sensitivity and specificity. TCR beta V- and J-gene trimming was later associated with a missense DCLRE1C variant.

V lost 6 bases and J lost 4, with 15 bases in between. CDR1 and CDR2 (germline): MDHEN, SYDVKM. The CDR3 spans 15 residues. This clone has a handful of counts. What it recognizes is unknown. The PCR contained 60 Vbeta and 13 Jbeta primers. TCRdb's table, derived via immunoSEQ multiplex PCR, lists solely in-frame clones and lacks some. The sample records around 150,000 clones, over 70% being singletons. The chain uses TRBV28 and TRBJ2-2, with TRBD2 as a possible D gene (7 bases). Material: PBMCs. The sequence derives from a man between 40 and 49 years old in good health and CMV-seronegative. CDR3 bases: TGTGCCAGCAGCCTGCGGGGGCTAAGCACCGGGGAGCTGTTTTTT. This sequence encodes CASSLRGLSTGELFF.